This T cell receptor beta chain was profiled in a study of T cell changes during pregnancy in multiple sclerosis. The repertoire was sequenced with immunoSEQ multiplex PCR; TCRdb's copy has only in-frame clones and lacks some. Among approximately 32,000 clones listed, roughly 87% were seen once. The germline V gene encodes CDR1 SGHRS and CDR2 YFSETQ. CDR3 length: 14 amino acids. Trimming left V 0 bases short and J 4 bases short, with 10 bases between. Sequences were derived from CD8+ T cells from peripheral blood mononuclear cells, sampled in the first trimester of pregnancy. The receptor was derived from a female donor with multiple sclerosis, enrolled in a pregnancy study. V and J are TRBV5-1 and TRBJ1-1; D not certain. This CDR3 is CASSLVDAGTEAFF. Written as DNA, the CDR3 is TGCGCCAGCAGCTTGGTTGATGCGGGCACTGAAGCTTTCTTT.